These T cell receptor beta chains were read from a single sample in a study of T cell changes during pregnancy in multiple sclerosis. Produced via immunoSEQ multiplex PCR; TCRdb's table is partial and in-frame only. The sample includes approximately 36,000 clones, around nine tenths of them seen just once. The input for sequencing was CD8+ T cells from peripheral blood mononuclear cells, taken in the third trimester of pregnancy. These receptors originate from a female donor with multiple sclerosis, enrolled in a pregnancy study. Both conserved end residues are part of each CDR3. The D gene is left open where the match is weak. Some rows mark clone size as missing; the rest say once, few, many or name a class of expanded clone.

CDR3aa: CATSFQGFGYGYTF
CDR3nt: TGTGCCACCTCCTTCCAGGGGTTTGGCTATGGCTACACCTTC
len: 14
v_gene: TRBV19
j_gene: TRBJ1-2
d_gene: NA
abundance: NA

CDR3aa: CASSVRTGFPDIQYF
CDR3nt: TGTGCCAGCAGCGTTCGGACAGGGTTTCCGGACATTCAGTACTTC
len: 15
v_gene: TRBV9
j_gene: TRBJ2-4
d_gene: TRBD1
abundance: NA

CDR3aa: CASSYSGALNTEAFF
CDR3nt: TGTGCCAGCAGTTACTCGGGGGCCCTGAACACTGAAGCTTTCTTT
len: 15
v_gene: TRBV6-5
j_gene: TRBJ1-1
d_gene: NA
abundance: NA

CDR3aa: CASSHILGSSYEQYF
CDR3nt: TGTGCCAGCAGCCATATACTAGGGTCCTCCTACGAGCAGTACTTC
len: 15
v_gene: TRBV7-6
j_gene: TRBJ2-7
d_gene: NA
abundance: NA

CDR3aa: CASGIESGGQETQYF
CDR3nt: TGTGCCAGCGGTATCGAGAGCGGGGGGCAAGAGACCCAGTACTTC
len: 15
v_gene: TRBV6-1
j_gene: TRBJ2-5
d_gene: TRBD2
abundance: NA

CDR3aa: CASRETGGRYEQYF
CDR3nt: TGTGCCAGTAGGGAGACAGGGGGTCGCTACGAGCAGTACTTC
len: 14
v_gene: TRBV19
j_gene: TRBJ2-7
d_gene: TRBD1
abundance: NA

CDR3aa: CASSAASGGTDTQYF
CDR3nt: TGTGCCAGCAGTGCGGCTAGCGGGGGCACAGATACGCAGTATTTT
len: 15
v_gene: TRBV6-4
j_gene: TRBJ2-3
d_gene: TRBD2
abundance: NA

CDR3aa: CASNTGTSGGAYNEQFF
CDR3nt: TGTGCCAGTAACACCGGGACTAGCGGGGGGGCTTACAATGAGCAGTTCTTC
len: 17
v_gene: TRBV19
j_gene: TRBJ2-1
d_gene: TRBD2
abundance: NA

CDR3aa: CASTWPQGAGTDTQYF
CDR3nt: TGTGCCAGCACCTGGCCTCAGGGGGCTGGTACAGATACGCAGTATTTT
len: 16
v_gene: TRBV7-9
j_gene: TRBJ2-3
d_gene: TRBD1
abundance: NA

CDR3aa: CATRTDFYGYTF
CDR3nt: TGTGCCACCAGGACAGACTTCTATGGCTACACCTTC
len: 12
v_gene: TRBV19
j_gene: TRBJ1-2
d_gene: NA
abundance: NA

CDR3aa: CATSDDRRDYGHTF
CDR3nt: TGTGCCACCAGCGACGACAGGCGGGACTATGGCCACACCTTC
len: 14
v_gene: TRBV15
j_gene: TRBJ1-2
d_gene: NA
abundance: NA

CDR3aa: CASSPYRTARGSGELFF
CDR3nt: TGTGCCAGCAGCCCATATAGGACAGCGCGAGGGTCCGGGGAGCTGTTTTTT
len: 17
v_gene: TRBV9
j_gene: TRBJ2-2
d_gene: NA
abundance: NA

CDR3aa: CASSESRGYGYTF
CDR3nt: TGCGCCAGCAGTGAATCCCGGGGCTATGGCTACACCTTC
len: 13
v_gene: TRBV10-1
j_gene: TRBJ1-2
d_gene: NA
abundance: NA

CDR3aa: CASSLAGGHRNEQFF
CDR3nt: TGTGCCAGCAGCTTAGCGGGCGGACATAGGAATGAGCAGTTCTTC
len: 15
v_gene: TRBV7-9
j_gene: TRBJ2-1
d_gene: NA
abundance: NA

CDR3aa: CASSPGLMNTEAFF
CDR3nt: TGTGCCAGCTCCCCTGGACTGATGAACACTGAAGCTTTCTTT
len: 14
v_gene: TRBV18
j_gene: TRBJ1-1
d_gene: NA
abundance: once

CDR3aa: CASSPNLAGPYNEQFF
CDR3nt: TGTGCCAGTAGTCCTAATCTAGCGGGGCCCTACAATGAGCAGTTCTTC
len: 16
v_gene: TRBV19
j_gene: TRBJ2-1
d_gene: TRBD2
abundance: once

CDR3aa: CASSLLGGAGQPQHF
CDR3nt: TGTGCCAGCAGCTTATTGGGAGGGGCAGGTCAGCCCCAGCATTTT
len: 15
v_gene: TRBV7-8
j_gene: TRBJ1-5
d_gene: NA
abundance: once

CDR3aa: CASSPTGTGDGYTF
CDR3nt: TGTGCCAGCAGTCCTACCGGGACAGGGGATGGCTACACCTTC
len: 14
v_gene: TRBV27
j_gene: TRBJ1-2
d_gene: TRBD1
abundance: NA

CDR3aa: CASGPGQLYNEQFF
CDR3nt: TGTGCTAGTGGCCCCGGACAGCTTTACAATGAGCAGTTCTTC
len: 14
v_gene: TRBV12-5
j_gene: TRBJ2-1
d_gene: NA
abundance: once

CDR3aa: CAISEPGQGTEAFF
CDR3nt: TGTGCCATCAGTGAGCCGGGACAGGGGACTGAAGCTTTCTTT
len: 14
v_gene: TRBV10-3
j_gene: TRBJ1-1
d_gene: TRBD1
abundance: NA

CDR3aa: CASSSLLAGGPDTQYF
CDR3nt: TGTGCCAGCAGTTCGCTCCTAGCGGGGGGGCCGGATACGCAGTATTTT
len: 16
v_gene: TRBV27
j_gene: TRBJ2-3
d_gene: TRBD2
abundance: once

CDR3aa: CASRYRGTEAFF
CDR3nt: TGCGCCAGCAGGTACAGGGGCACTGAAGCTTTCTTT
len: 12
v_gene: TRBV10-1
j_gene: TRBJ1-1
d_gene: TRBD1
abundance: once

CDR3aa: CASSEGRGEQFF
CDR3nt: TGTGCCAGCAGTGAAGGGCGAGGTGAGCAGTTCTTC
len: 12
v_gene: TRBV2
j_gene: TRBJ2-1
d_gene: NA
abundance: NA

CDR3aa: CASSPYRQGNTEAFF
CDR3nt: TGTGCCAGTAGTCCTTATCGACAGGGAAATACTGAAGCTTTCTTT
len: 15
v_gene: TRBV19
j_gene: TRBJ1-1
d_gene: TRBD1
abundance: NA

CDR3aa: CASSLDRGVRGYTF
CDR3nt: TGTGCCAGCAGCTTGGACAGGGGAGTCCGGGGCTACACCTTC
len: 14
v_gene: TRBV5-4
j_gene: TRBJ1-2
d_gene: TRBD1
abundance: NA

CDR3aa: CASSYWPTYEQYF
CDR3nt: TGTGCCAGCAGCTATTGGCCAACCTACGAGCAGTACTTC
len: 13
v_gene: TRBV5-6
j_gene: TRBJ2-7
d_gene: NA
abundance: NA

CDR3aa: CASSSPGGTGLDEQYF
CDR3nt: TGTGCCAGCAGTTCCCCGGGGGGGACCGGGTTGGACGAGCAGTACTTC
len: 16
v_gene: TRBV27
j_gene: TRBJ2-7
d_gene: TRBD2
abundance: NA

CDR3aa: CASSYGPRDVYEQYF
CDR3nt: TGTGCCAGCAGTTACGGGCCGAGGGATGTATACGAGCAGTACTTC
len: 15
v_gene: TRBV6-6
j_gene: TRBJ2-7
d_gene: NA
abundance: NA

CDR3aa: CASSQEAGPGVTDTF
CDR3nt: TGCGCCAGCAGCCAAGAAGCCGGGCCGGGAGTTACTGACACCTTC
len: 15
v_gene: TRBV4-1
j_gene: TRBJ1-2
d_gene: NA
abundance: NA

CDR3aa: CASRDQAGGITGELFF
CDR3nt: TGTGCCAGCAGGGATCAAGCGGGGGGCATCACCGGGGAGCTGTTTTTT
len: 16
v_gene: TRBV2
j_gene: TRBJ2-2
d_gene: TRBD2
abundance: NA

CDR3aa: CASRSDKMGYGYTF
CDR3nt: TGTGCCAGCAGATCGGACAAGATGGGCTATGGCTACACCTTC
len: 14
v_gene: TRBV27
j_gene: TRBJ1-2
d_gene: NA
abundance: NA

CDR3aa: CSVPDMMIYGYTF
CDR3nt: TGCAGCGTTCCCGACATGATGATCTATGGCTACACCTTC
len: 13
v_gene: TRBV29-1
j_gene: TRBJ1-2
d_gene: NA
abundance: NA

CDR3aa: CASSLSGTGISSGNTIYF
CDR3nt: TGTGCCAGCAGCCTCTCCGGGACAGGGATTAGCTCTGGAAACACCATATATTTT
len: 18
v_gene: TRBV7-3
j_gene: TRBJ1-3
d_gene: TRBD1
abundance: NA

CDR3aa: CASSYVSLNTEAFF
CDR3nt: TGTGCCAGCAGTTACGTTAGCCTGAACACTGAAGCTTTCTTT
len: 14
v_gene: TRBV6-5
j_gene: TRBJ1-1
d_gene: NA
abundance: NA

CDR3aa: CACRTTSVYEQYF
CDR3nt: TGTGCCTGTAGGACAACCTCCGTCTACGAGCAGTACTTC
len: 13
v_gene: TRBV30
j_gene: TRBJ2-7
d_gene: NA
abundance: NA

CDR3aa: CASSVDMNTEAFF
CDR3nt: TGTGCCAGCAGCGTAGACATGAACACTGAAGCTTTCTTT
len: 13
v_gene: TRBV9
j_gene: TRBJ1-1
d_gene: NA
abundance: few

CDR3aa: CASSPTSGYNEQFF
CDR3nt: TGTGCCAGCAGTCCGACTAGCGGATACAATGAGCAGTTCTTC
len: 14
v_gene: TRBV2
j_gene: TRBJ2-1
d_gene: TRBD2
abundance: NA

CDR3aa: CASSDGAGHMSYTF
CDR3nt: TGTGCCAGCAGTGACGGAGCGGGGCATATGAGCTACACCTTC
len: 14
v_gene: TRBV6-4
j_gene: TRBJ1-2
d_gene: NA
abundance: NA

CDR3aa: CASSDGQGGYTF
CDR3nt: TGTGCCAGCAGTGACGGACAGGGGGGCTACACCTTC
len: 12
v_gene: TRBV6-4
j_gene: TRBJ1-2
d_gene: TRBD1
abundance: NA

CDR3aa: CASSLPGRNNEQFF
CDR3nt: TGTGCCAGCAGTTTACCAGGGCGGAACAATGAGCAGTTCTTC
len: 14
v_gene: TRBV27
j_gene: TRBJ2-1
d_gene: NA
abundance: NA

CDR3aa: CASSFLGGAAGYTF
CDR3nt: TGTGCCAGCAGCTTCTTGGGGGGGGCGGCTGGCTACACCTTC
len: 14
v_gene: TRBV5-4
j_gene: TRBJ1-2
d_gene: NA
abundance: NA

CDR3aa: CASSYSQGWGTDTQYF
CDR3nt: TGTGCCAGCAGTTACTCGCAGGGTTGGGGCACAGATACGCAGTATTTT
len: 16
v_gene: TRBV6-4
j_gene: TRBJ2-3
d_gene: NA
abundance: NA

CDR3aa: CASSQGAYGTGGLTEAFF
CDR3nt: TGCGCCAGCAGCCAAGGAGCCTACGGGACAGGGGGTTTGACTGAAGCTTTCTTT
len: 18
v_gene: TRBV4-1
j_gene: TRBJ1-1
d_gene: TRBD1
abundance: NA

CDR3aa: CASSGWRGFGYGYTF
CDR3nt: TGTGCCAGCAGCGGATGGAGGGGATTTGGTTATGGCTACACCTTC
len: 15
v_gene: TRBV9
j_gene: TRBJ1-2
d_gene: NA
abundance: NA

CDR3aa: CASSSRGHMNTEAFF
CDR3nt: TGCGCCAGCAGCTCCCGGGGACATATGAACACTGAAGCTTTCTTT
len: 15
v_gene: TRBV5-1
j_gene: TRBJ1-1
d_gene: NA
abundance: NA

CDR3aa: CASSQPGTTNTGELFF
CDR3nt: TGTGCCAGCAGCCAACCCGGGACAACGAACACCGGGGAGCTGTTTTTT
len: 16
v_gene: TRBV7-2
j_gene: TRBJ2-2
d_gene: NA
abundance: NA

CDR3aa: CATSRDSGYEQYF
CDR3nt: TGTGCCACCAGCAGGGACAGCGGTTACGAGCAGTACTTC
len: 13
v_gene: TRBV15
j_gene: TRBJ2-7
d_gene: NA
abundance: NA

CDR3aa: CASSGPGQGRQPQHF
CDR3nt: TGTGCCAGCAGTGGGCCGGGACAGGGGAGACAGCCCCAGCATTTT
len: 15
v_gene: TRBV6-1
j_gene: TRBJ1-5
d_gene: TRBD1
abundance: NA

CDR3aa: CASSQDSGGAYEQYF
CDR3nt: TGTGCCAGCAGCCAAGATAGCGGGGGGGCCTACGAGCAGTACTTC
len: 15
v_gene: TRBV4-2
j_gene: TRBJ2-7
d_gene: TRBD2
abundance: NA

CDR3aa: CARFWVAGYQETQYF
CDR3nt: TGTGCCAGATTCTGGGTAGCGGGGTACCAAGAGACCCAGTACTTC
len: 15
v_gene: TRBV5-3
j_gene: TRBJ2-5
d_gene: TRBD2
abundance: NA

CDR3aa: CASSHWGAEAFF
CDR3nt: TGTGCCAGCAGCCACTGGGGCGCTGAAGCTTTCTTT
len: 12
v_gene: TRBV27
j_gene: TRBJ1-1
d_gene: NA
abundance: NA

CDR3aa: CASSFRGNTYNEQFF
CDR3nt: TGCGCCAGCAGCTTTAGGGGGAACACCTACAATGAGCAGTTCTTC
len: 15
v_gene: TRBV5-1
j_gene: TRBJ2-1
d_gene: NA
abundance: once

CDR3aa: CASAGGAYNEQFF
CDR3nt: TGCGCCAGTGCGGGGGGGGCGTACAATGAGCAGTTCTTC
len: 13
v_gene: TRBV10-2
j_gene: TRBJ2-1
d_gene: TRBD2
abundance: NA

CDR3aa: CASSAEFNTQYF
CDR3nt: TGTGCCAGCAGCGCCGAGTTTAATACGCAGTATTTT
len: 12
v_gene: TRBV7-9
j_gene: TRBJ2-3
d_gene: NA
abundance: NA

CDR3aa: CASTQPDREDTGELFF
CDR3nt: TGTGCCAGCACCCAACCCGACAGGGAAGACACCGGGGAGCTGTTTTTT
len: 16
v_gene: TRBV25-1
j_gene: TRBJ2-2
d_gene: TRBD1
abundance: NA

CDR3aa: CASSQGAGSGYEQYF
CDR3nt: TGCGCCAGCAGCCAAGGGGCTGGGTCTGGCTACGAGCAGTACTTC
len: 15
v_gene: TRBV4-3
j_gene: TRBJ2-7
d_gene: NA
abundance: NA